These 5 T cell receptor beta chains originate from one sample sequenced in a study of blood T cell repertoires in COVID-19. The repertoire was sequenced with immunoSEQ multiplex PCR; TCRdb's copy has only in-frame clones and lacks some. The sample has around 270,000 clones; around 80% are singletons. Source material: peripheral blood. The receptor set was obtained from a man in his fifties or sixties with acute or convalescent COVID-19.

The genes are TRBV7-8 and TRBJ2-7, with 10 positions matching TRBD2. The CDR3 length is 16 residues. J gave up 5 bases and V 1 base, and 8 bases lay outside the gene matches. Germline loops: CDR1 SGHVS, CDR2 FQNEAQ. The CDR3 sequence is CASSLELASGSHEQYF. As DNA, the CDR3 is TGTGCCAGCAGCTTAGAACTCGCTAGCGGGAGCCACGAGCAGTACTTC. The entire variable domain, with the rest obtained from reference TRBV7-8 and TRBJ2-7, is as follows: GAGVSQSPRYKVAKRGQDVALRCDPISGHVSLFWYQQALGQGPEFLTYFQNEAQLDKSGLPSDRFFAERPEGSVSTLKIQRTQQEDSAVYLCASSLELASGSHEQYFGPGTRLTVT.

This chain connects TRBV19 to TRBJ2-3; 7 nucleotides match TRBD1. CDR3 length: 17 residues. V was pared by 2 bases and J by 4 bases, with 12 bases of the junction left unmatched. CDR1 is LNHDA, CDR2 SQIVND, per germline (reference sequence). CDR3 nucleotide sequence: TGTGCCAGTAGTATACCGGGGATAGGGGGCGGCGCAGATACGCAGTATTTT. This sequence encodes CASSIPGIGGGADTQYF.

For the CDR3, the DNA is TGTGCCAGCAGTGCAAAGCGGCTGAGCTCCTACAATGAGCAGTTCTTC. Its protein is CASSAKRLSSYNEQFF. V usage is TRBV2 and J usage is TRBJ2-1; D perhaps matches TRBD2 (5 bases). CDR3 length equals 16 residues. V was trimmed by 4 bases and J by 0 bases, leaving 13 bases between them. Germline V gene data show CDR1 as SNHLY and CDR2 as FYNNEI.

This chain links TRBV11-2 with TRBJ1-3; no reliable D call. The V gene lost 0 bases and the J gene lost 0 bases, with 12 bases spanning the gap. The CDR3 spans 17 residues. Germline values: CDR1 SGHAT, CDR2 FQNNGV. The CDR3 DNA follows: TGTGCCAGCAGCTTAGATCTTTACGGGAGCTCTGGAAACACCATATATTTT. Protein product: CASSLDLYGSSGNTIYF.

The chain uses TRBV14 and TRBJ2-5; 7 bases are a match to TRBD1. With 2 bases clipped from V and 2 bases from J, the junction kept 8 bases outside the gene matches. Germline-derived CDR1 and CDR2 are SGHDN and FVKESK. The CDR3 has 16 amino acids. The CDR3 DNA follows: TGTGCCAGCAGCCAACACCCGGGACAGACTCAAGAGACCCAGTACTTC. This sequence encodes CASSQHPGQTQETQYF.